This T cell receptor beta chain was obtained from a study of T-cell memory formation after mild COVID-19. At the level of the study: Clustering of TCRs was largely donor specific. Study findings and constraints: Among CD4+ contracting clones, most were CM and EM, and CD8+ ones EMRA. Clones that contracted from day 15 to 85 were balanced CD4/CD8, while later expanders leaned CD4+.

Note on this clonotype: Its antigen is currently unknown.

The CDR3 is 15 amino acids. The V gene's germline CDR1 is LGHDT and CDR2 YNNKEL (reference sequence). Trimming cost V 4 bases and J 8 bases, with 21 bases left between them. One entry per CDR3 protein results from TCRdb running MiXCR on the 5' RACE reads. Of roughly 250,000 distinct CDR3 sequences listed, around 15% are singletons. Sequencing used PBMCs or a T cell subset sorted from them (not recorded which). The receptor's source is a man between 18 and 29 years old who had mild COVID-19 (a few samples of this study predate the infection). Cell type and time point are not known. The chain employs TRBV3-1 and TRBJ2-7; D possibly uses TRBD1 or TRBD2 (6 bases each). The DNA of the CDR3 is TGTGCCAGCAGCCTCCGGAGGGGGGCCCAGATCAAGCAGTACTTC. Its protein is CASSLRRGAQIKQYF.